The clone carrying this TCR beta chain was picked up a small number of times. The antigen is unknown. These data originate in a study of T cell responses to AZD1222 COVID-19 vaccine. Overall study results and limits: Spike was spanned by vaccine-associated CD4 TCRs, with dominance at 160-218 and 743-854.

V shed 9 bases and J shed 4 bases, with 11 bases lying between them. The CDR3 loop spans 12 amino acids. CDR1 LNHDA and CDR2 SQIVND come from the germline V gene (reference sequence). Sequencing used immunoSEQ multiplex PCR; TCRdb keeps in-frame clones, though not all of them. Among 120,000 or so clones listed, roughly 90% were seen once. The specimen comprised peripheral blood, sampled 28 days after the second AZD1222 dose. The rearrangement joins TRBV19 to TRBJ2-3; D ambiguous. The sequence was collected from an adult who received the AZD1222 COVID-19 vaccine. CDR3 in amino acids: CASQSVADTQYF. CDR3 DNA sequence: TGTGCCAGCCAGTCGGTGGCAGATACGCAGTATTTT.